The 19 T cell receptor beta chains in this list originate from one sample, sequenced in a study of human T cells and chemical hapten exposure. MiXCR was run by TCRdb on the RACE reads, yielding one entry per CDR3 protein. The table includes 35,000 to 45,000 distinct CDR3 sequences, 8% to 9% detected once. The time point denotes: patch test 2, 6 weeks after DPC sensitization. Treatment: therapeutic diphenylcyclopropenone sensitization with weekly scalp DPC. This specimen consisted of whole blood, obtained in connection with sensitization to the hapten diphenylcyclopropenone (DPC). These receptors were taken from a woman in her 40s with alopecia areata. Some clones in this sample may be carry-over from other donors' samples.

This clonotype was recorded at least ten times. The gene calls are TRBV19 and TRBJ2-3, with 8 bases aligning to TRBD2. The junction had 6 bases not matched to a gene; V was cut back by 1 base and J by 9 bases. Looked up from germline, CDR1 is LNHDA and CDR2 is SQIVND (reference sequence). This CDR3 is built from 14 residues. As DNA, the CDR3 is TGTGCCAGTAGTATAGGTCAGCGGGGGATCACGCAGTATTTT. Protein product: CASSIGQRGITQYF.

CDR3 region: CASSLRESNQPQHF. The CDR3 DNA reads TGTGCCAGCAGTTTACGGGAGAGCAATCAGCCCCAGCATTTT. The gene calls are TRBV27 and TRBJ1-5; D uncertain. Germline assignment: CDR1 MNHEY and CDR2 SMNVEV (reference sequence). V was shortened by 2 bases and J by 1 base, with 6 bases between the two germline ends. This CDR3 contains 14 residues.

Of note for this clonotype: This may come from a read error, since a much larger clone is one base off. The J gene is TRBJ1-5, the V gene TRBV7-2; D is unclear. This CDR3 comprises 14 residues. Germline lookup yields CDR1 SGHTA and CDR2 FQGNSA. CDR3 sequence: CASSFRSGNQPLHF. As DNA, the CDR3 is TGTGCCAGCAGCTTCCGGTCGGGCAATCAGCCCCTGCATTTT.

This clonotype occurred many times. The chain joins TRBV6-1 to TRBJ2-7, with 8 bases identical to TRBD1. CDR1 is MNHNS, CDR2 SASEGT, per germline. This CDR3 contains 13 residues. Trimming took 4 bases from V and 6 from J; bases not matched to a gene: 5. In DNA form, the CDR3 reads TGTGCCAGCAGTGTCCGACAGGGGAGCGAGCAGTACTTC. Translating it yields CASSVRQGSEQYF.

This clonotype was detected ten times or more. The chain employs TRBV4-2 and TRBJ1-2; 9 nucleotides align to TRBD1. This CDR3 region has 15 residues. Germline assignment: CDR1 LGHNA and CDR2 YNFKEQ. The junction had 3 bases not matched to a gene; V was cut back by 1 base and J by 3 bases. The CDR3 spells CASSQGTGADYGYTF. In DNA, the CDR3 is TGTGCCAGCAGCCAAGGGACAGGGGCCGACTATGGCTACACCTTC.

This clonotype has at least ten counts. Here the CDR3 reads CASIRSPGTEQFF. CDR3 sequence (DNA): TGTGCCAGCATCCGCTCCCCCGGGACAGAGCAGTTCTTC. The chain employs TRBV21-1 and TRBJ2-1; the D call TRBD1 from the table was never checked on the DNA. TRBV21-1 represents a pseudogene. This CDR3 comprises 13 residues.

A few counts support this clonotype. The chain combines TRBV20-1 with TRBJ2-1; maybe TRBD2 (6 bases). The germline CDR1 and CDR2 sequences are DFQATT and SNEGSKA (reference sequence). CDR3 length equals 11 residues. The germline V and J ends were trimmed by 2 bases and 10 bases, with 9 bases remaining between them. The chain's CDR3 is CSARRGKEQFF. Written as DNA, the CDR3 is TGCAGTGCTAGACGGGGGAAGGAGCAGTTCTTC.

This clonotype was counted a single time. This chain links TRBV7-8 with TRBJ2-7, with a tentative D call TRBD1 (6 bases). In germline, CDR1 is SGHVS, CDR2 FQNEAQ. CDR3 length: 12 amino acids. V was shortened by 5 bases and J by 3 bases, with 8 bases between the two germline ends. CDR3: CASSSRGYEQYF. The DNA for the CDR3 is TGTGCCAGCAGCAGCAGGGGCTACGAGCAGTACTTC.

Concerning this clonotype itself: A read error is possible here, since a much larger clone lies one base away. The chain has TRBV6-2 or TRBV6-3 and TRBJ2-2; no reliable D call. This CDR3 is 11 amino acids long. The germline V gene encodes CDR1 MNHEY and CDR2 SVGEGT. V lost 2 bases to trimming and J lost 7 bases, with 2 bases between them. As DNA, the CDR3 is TGTGCCAGCAGTTACATCGGGGAGCTGTTTTTT. Translation: CASSYIGELFF.

This clonotype was seen ten or more times. The chain recombines TRBV7-2 with TRBJ2-5; 7 bases are a match to TRBD1. The CDR3 covers 14 residues. The germline gives CDR1 SGHTA, CDR2 FQGNSA. The junction had 5 bases not matched to a gene; V was cut back by 5 bases and J by 2 bases. CDR3 sequence: CASSLTGIQETQYF. CDR3 bases: TGTGCCAGCAGCCTGACAGGGATACAAGAGACCCAGTACTTC.

This clonotype was observed a few times. The chain employs TRBV6-1 and TRBJ1-5, with D unresolved. V shed 8 bases and J shed 0 bases, with 14 bases lying between them. Germline lookup yields CDR1 MNHNS and CDR2 SASEGT. This CDR3 comprises 15 residues. The CDR3 coding sequence is TGTGCCAGCGGGAAGGAGGCATATAGCAATCAGCCCCAGCATTTT. This translates into CASGKEAYSNQPQHF.

This clonotype was recorded many times. The CDR3 is CASSSAGFYGYTF. The CDR3 nucleotides are TGTGCCAGCAGTTCCGCAGGTTTCTATGGCTACACCTTC. The rearrangement uses TRBV28 and TRBJ1-2; the D is unclear. Germline CDR1 reads MDHEN; CDR2 reads SYDVKM. The CDR3 runs 13 residues. Trimming stripped 4 bases from V and 4 bases from J, with 10 bases between.

This clonotype was detected only a few times. The chain links TRBV20-1 to TRBJ1-5; 8 bases are a match to TRBD1. Germline CDR1 and CDR2: DFQATT and SNEGSKA (reference sequence). V dropped 2 bases and J dropped 6; count of bases not matched to a gene: 3. CDR3 length equals 13 residues. CDR3 region: CSARPDRGQPQHF. The DNA of the CDR3 is TGCAGTGCTAGACCTGACAGGGGTCAGCCCCAGCATTTT.

This clonotype was observed a handful of times. CDR3 loop: CASSQDYGTYEQYF. In DNA form, the CDR3 reads TGTGCCAGCAGCCAAGACTATGGAACCTACGAGCAGTACTTC. J is TRBJ2-7 and V is TRBV3-1; D remains ambiguous. The germline V gene has CDR1 LGHDT and CDR2 YNNKEL (reference sequence). There are 14 residues in the CDR3. V shed 0 bases and J shed 2 bases, with 8 bases lying between them.

This clonotype has ten or more counts. The chain uses TRBV7-2 and TRBJ2-1, with D perhaps TRBD2 (5 bases). Trimming removed 1 base at V and 7 bases at J, with 14 bases between. Germline V lookup: CDR1 SGHTA, CDR2 FQGNSA. The CDR3 consists of 15 residues. The CDR3 sequence: CASSLGSSRLNEQFF. The CDR3, as DNA: TGTGCCAGCAGCTTAGGGTCTAGCCGGTTGAATGAGCAGTTCTTC.

Ten or more counts support this clonotype. The CDR3 sequence: CASSSQGYDYGYTF. The DNA for the CDR3 is TGTGCCAGCAGTTCACAGGGATATGATTATGGCTACACCTTC. This rearrangement joins TRBV28 to TRBJ1-2; tentative D call: TRBD1 (6 bases). Trimming shortened V by 4 bases and J by 5 bases, and 14 bases separated the two germline ends. Per germline, CDR1 MDHEN and CDR2 SYDVKM. The CDR3 is made up of 14 amino acids.

This clonotype was seen repeatedly, ten times or more. The chain carries TRBV6-6 and TRBJ1-6; 9 bases are a match to TRBD1. This CDR3 comprises 16 residues. CDR1 is MNHNY and CDR2 is SVGAGI in the germline V gene (reference sequence). Unmatched junction bases numbered 5, after V lost 1 base and J lost 7 bases. The CDR3 sequence is CASSYLDRGDNSPLHF. CDR3 DNA sequence: TGTGCCAGCAGTTACTTAGACAGGGGGGACAATTCACCCCTCCACTTT.

This clonotype came up a few times. This CDR3 is CAPAGEGGINNEQFF. The CDR3 DNA sequence: TGTGCCCCGGCAGGGGAGGGAGGGATAAACAATGAGCAGTTCTTC. V is TRBV11-1 and J is TRBJ2-1, with a weak D call TRBD2 (7 bases). This CDR3 region has 15 residues. CDR1 is SGHAT and CDR2 is FQDESV in the germline V gene (reference sequence). Trimming removed 11 bases at V and 5 bases at J, with 22 bases between.

This clonotype was detected many times. The chain carries TRBV7-2 and TRBJ1-1; D call uncertain. Trimming stripped 5 bases from V and 5 bases from J, with 12 bases between. The CDR3 consists of 13 residues. The V gene's germline CDR1 is SGHTA and CDR2 FQGNSA. Here the CDR3 DNA reads TGTGCCAGCAGCGGACGCATTGGGACTGAAGCTTTCTTT. It codes for CASSGRIGTEAFF.